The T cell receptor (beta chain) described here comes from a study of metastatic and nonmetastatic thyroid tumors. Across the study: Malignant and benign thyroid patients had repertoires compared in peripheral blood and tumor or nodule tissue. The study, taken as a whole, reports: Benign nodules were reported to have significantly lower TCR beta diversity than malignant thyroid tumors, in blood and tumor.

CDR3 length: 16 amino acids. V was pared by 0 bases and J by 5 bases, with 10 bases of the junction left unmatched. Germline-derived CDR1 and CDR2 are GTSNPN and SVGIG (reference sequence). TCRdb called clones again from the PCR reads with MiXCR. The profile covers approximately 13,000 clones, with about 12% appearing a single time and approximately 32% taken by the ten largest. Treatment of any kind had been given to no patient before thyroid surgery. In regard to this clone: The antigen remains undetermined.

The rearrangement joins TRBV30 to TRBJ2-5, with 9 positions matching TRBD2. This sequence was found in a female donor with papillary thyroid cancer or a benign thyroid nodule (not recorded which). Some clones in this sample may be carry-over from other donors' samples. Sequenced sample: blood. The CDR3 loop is CAWSVSLAGSLETQYF. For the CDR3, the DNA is TGTGCCTGGAGTGTAAGCCTAGCGGGATCCCTCGAGACCCAGTACTTC.